This TCR beta chain was recorded in a study of vaccination effects on CD4 cells after COVID-19. Isolating CD4+ T cells followed about 11 days of culture. Nucleocapsid antibody tests were negative, and the vaccine recipients had no prior SARS-CoV-2 infection. Days 3 and 7 were when half the medium was replaced with IL-2 medium. TCRdb's table, derived via immunoSEQ multiplex PCR, lists solely in-frame clones and lacks some. The data hold more than 30,000 clones, with roughly 74% observed a single time. Note on this clone: Its antigen is as yet unknown.

This CDR3 is 17 amino acids long. Germline lookup yields CDR1 LGHDT and CDR2 YNNKEL (reference sequence). J gave up 2 bases and V 4 bases, and 4 bases lay outside the gene matches. The receptor comes from a human donor who received a COVID-19 vaccine. Sequencing was performed on CD4+ T cells from PBMCs cultured without peptide, taken before COVID-19 vaccination. The chain links TRBV3-1 (or the pseudogene TRBV3-2) to TRBJ2-6; 11 positions match TRBD1. CDR3 in amino acids: CASSPDRGRAGANVLTF. For the CDR3, the DNA is TGTGCCAGCAGCCCGGACAGGGGGCGGGCTGGGGCCAACGTCCTGACTTTC.